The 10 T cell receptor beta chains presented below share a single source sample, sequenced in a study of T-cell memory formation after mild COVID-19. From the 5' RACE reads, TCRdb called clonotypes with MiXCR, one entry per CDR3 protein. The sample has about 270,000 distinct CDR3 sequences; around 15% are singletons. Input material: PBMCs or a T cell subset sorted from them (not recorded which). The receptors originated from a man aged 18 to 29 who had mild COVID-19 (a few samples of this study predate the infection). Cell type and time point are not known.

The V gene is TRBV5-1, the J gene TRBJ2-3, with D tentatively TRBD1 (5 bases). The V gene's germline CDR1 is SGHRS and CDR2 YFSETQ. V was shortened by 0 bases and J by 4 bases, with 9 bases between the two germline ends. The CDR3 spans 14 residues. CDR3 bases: TGCGCCAGCAGCTTGGGGGCAGGGCCAGATACGCAGTATTTT. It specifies CASSLGAGPDTQYF.

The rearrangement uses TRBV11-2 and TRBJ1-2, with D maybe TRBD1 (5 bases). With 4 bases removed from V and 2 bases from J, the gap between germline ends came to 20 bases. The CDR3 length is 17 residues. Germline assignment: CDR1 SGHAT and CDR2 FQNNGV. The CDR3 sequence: CASSSWHEGQSNYGYTF. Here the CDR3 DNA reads TGTGCCAGCAGCTCATGGCATGAAGGACAATCGAACTATGGCTACACCTTC. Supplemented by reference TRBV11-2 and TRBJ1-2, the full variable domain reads EAGVAQSPRYKIIEKRQSVAFWCNPISGHATLYWYQQILGQGPKLLIQFQNNGVVDDSQLPKDRFSAERLKGVDSTLKIQPAKLEDSAVYLCASSSWHEGQSNYGYTFGSGTRLTVV.

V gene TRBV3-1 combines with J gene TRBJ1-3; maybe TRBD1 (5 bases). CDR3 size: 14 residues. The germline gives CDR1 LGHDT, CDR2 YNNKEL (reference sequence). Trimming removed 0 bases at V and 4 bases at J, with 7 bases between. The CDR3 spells CASSQDYRGNTIYF. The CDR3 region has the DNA TGTGCCAGCAGCCAAGATTACAGGGGAAACACCATATATTTT.

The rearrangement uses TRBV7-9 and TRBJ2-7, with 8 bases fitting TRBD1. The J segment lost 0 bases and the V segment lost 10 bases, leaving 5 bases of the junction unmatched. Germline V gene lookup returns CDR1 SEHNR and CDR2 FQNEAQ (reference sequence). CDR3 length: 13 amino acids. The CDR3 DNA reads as TGTGCCACCCAGGACAGGGTCTCCTACGAGCAGTACTTC. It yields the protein CATQDRVSYEQYF.

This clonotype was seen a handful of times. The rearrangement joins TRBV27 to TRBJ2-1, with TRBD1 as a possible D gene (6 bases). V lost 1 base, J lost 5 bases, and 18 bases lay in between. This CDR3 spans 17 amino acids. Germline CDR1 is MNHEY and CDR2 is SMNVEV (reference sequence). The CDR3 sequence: CASSLWGPRHGDNEQFF. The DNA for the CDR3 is TGTGCCAGCAGTTTATGGGGGCCCCGCCATGGGGACAATGAGCAGTTCTTC.

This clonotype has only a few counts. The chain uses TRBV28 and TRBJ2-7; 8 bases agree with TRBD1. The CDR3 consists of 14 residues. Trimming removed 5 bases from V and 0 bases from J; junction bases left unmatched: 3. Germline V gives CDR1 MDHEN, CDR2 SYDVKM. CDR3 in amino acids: CASSNRGSSYEQYV. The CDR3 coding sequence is TGTGCCAGCAGTAACAGGGGGAGCTCCTACGAGCAGTACGTC.

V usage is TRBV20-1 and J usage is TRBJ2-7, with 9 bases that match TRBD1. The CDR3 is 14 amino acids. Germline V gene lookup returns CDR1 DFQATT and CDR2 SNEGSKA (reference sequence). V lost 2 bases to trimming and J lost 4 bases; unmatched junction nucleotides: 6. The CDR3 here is CSARNRGRFYEQYV. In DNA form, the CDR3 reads TGCAGTGCTAGAAACAGGGGGCGATTTTACGAGCAGTACGTC.

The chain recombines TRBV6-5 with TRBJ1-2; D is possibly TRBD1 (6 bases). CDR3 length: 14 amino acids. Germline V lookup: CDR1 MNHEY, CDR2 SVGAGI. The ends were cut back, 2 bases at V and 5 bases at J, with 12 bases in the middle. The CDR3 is CASSYGTSFYGYTF. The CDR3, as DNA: TGTGCCAGCAGTTACGGGACATCTTTTTATGGCTACACCTTC.

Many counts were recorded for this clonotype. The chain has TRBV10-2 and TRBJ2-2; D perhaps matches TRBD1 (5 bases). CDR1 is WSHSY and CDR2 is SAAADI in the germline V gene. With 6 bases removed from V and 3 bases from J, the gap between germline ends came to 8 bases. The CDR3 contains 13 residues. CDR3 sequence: CASRKTDTGELFF. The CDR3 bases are TGCGCCAGCAGAAAGACAGACACCGGGGAGCTGTTTTTT.

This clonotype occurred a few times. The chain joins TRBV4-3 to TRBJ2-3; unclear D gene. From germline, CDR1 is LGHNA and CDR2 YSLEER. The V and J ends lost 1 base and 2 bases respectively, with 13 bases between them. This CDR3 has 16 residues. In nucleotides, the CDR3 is TGCGCCAGCAGCCAAGGTAGCTCCTGGGACACAGATACGCAGTATTTT. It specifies CASSQGSSWDTDTQYF.